The next 27 T cell receptor beta chains were all read from a single sample in a study of blood T cell repertoires in COVID-19. Some clones are missing from TCRdb's copy, which holds only in-frame ones; the method was immunoSEQ multiplex PCR. This table holds 90,000 to 110,000 clones, roughly 80% found once. Specimen: peripheral blood. Every receptor here comes from a woman aged 70-85 years with acute or convalescent COVID-19.

This sequence joins TRBV5-1 and TRBJ1-2; perhaps TRBD1 as D (5 bases). This CDR3 has 14 residues. V dropped 2 bases and J dropped 6 bases, with 14 bases sitting between them. Germline-derived CDR1 and CDR2 are SGHRS and YFSETQ. The DNA for the CDR3 is TGCGCCAGCAGCTTTCAGATGGGGCGAGATGGCTACACCTTC. Its translation is CASSFQMGRDGYTF.

V and J are TRBV5-4 and TRBJ2-2, with D possibly matching TRBD2 (6 bases). With 2 bases removed from V and 5 bases from J, the gap between germline ends came to 13 bases. This CDR3 is built from 15 residues. CDR1 and CDR2 from the germline V gene are SGHNT and YYREEE (reference sequence). The CDR3 sequence: CASSFGLKGTGELFF. Written as DNA, the CDR3 is TGTGCCAGCAGCTTCGGACTAAAAGGGACCGGGGAGCTGTTTTTT.

The rearrangement joins TRBV4-1 to TRBJ2-5; possible D gene TRBD2, 6 bases. CDR3 length: 16 amino acids. Germline values: CDR1 MGHRA, CDR2 YSYEKL. The ends were cut back, 0 bases at V and 1 base at J, with 12 bases in the middle. The CDR3 DNA is TGCGCCAGCAGCCAAGATGGGGCGGGGAGCCAAGAGACCCAGTACTTC. Amino acids: CASSQDGAGSQETQYF.

This chain connects TRBV5-6 to TRBJ2-7; D is uncertain. The CDR3 has 10 residues. The germline CDR1 and CDR2 sequences are SGHDT and YYEEEE. The V gene lost 4 bases and the J gene lost 5 bases, with 4 bases spanning the gap. In DNA form, the CDR3 reads TGTGCCAGCAGCCCCAACGAGCAGTACTTC. Amino acid sequence: CASSPNEQYF.

This rearrangement joins TRBV19 to TRBJ1-2; D is possibly TRBD1 (6 bases). The CDR3 extends over 13 amino acids. The V gene lost 4 bases and the J gene lost 8 bases, with 14 bases spanning the gap. Per germline, CDR1 LNHDA and CDR2 SQIVND (reference sequence). CDR3: CASSSQGRRGYTF. CDR3 nucleotide sequence: TGTGCCAGTAGTAGTCAGGGGCGCAGGGGCTACACCTTC.

This clone is a singleton in its sample. The V gene is TRBV4-1, the J gene TRBJ1-4, with 8 bases fitting TRBD1. The CDR3 sequence is 14 residues long. The J segment lost 8 bases and the V segment lost 0 bases, leaving 2 bases of the junction unmatched. Germline CDR1 and CDR2: MGHRA and YSYEKL. CDR3 sequence reads: CASSQDRGQEKLFF. The CDR3 region has the DNA TGCGCCAGCAGCCAAGACAGGGGGCAAGAAAAACTGTTTTTT.

CDR3 in amino acids: CASSSGTGGYGYTF. DNA for the CDR3: TGCGCCAGCAGTTCAGGGACAGGGGGCTATGGCTACACCTTC. The chain links TRBV5-1 to TRBJ1-2; 11 nucleotides align to TRBD1. The CDR3 consists of 14 residues. Germline V gene data show CDR1 as SGHRS and CDR2 as YFSETQ. V lost 5 bases, J lost 4 bases, and 4 bases stayed unmatched. Full variable domain (outside the CDR3, taken from reference TRBV5-1 and TRBJ1-2): KAGVTQTPRYLIKTRGQQVTLSCSPISGHRSVSWYQQTPGQGLQFLFEYFSETQRNKGNFPGRFSGRQFSNSRSEMNVSTLELGDSALYLCASSSGTGGYGYTFGSGTRLTVV.

V and J are TRBV6-5 and TRBJ1-4; possible D gene TRBD1, 5 bases. The CDR3 runs to 15 residues. Germline V gene sequence: CDR1 MNHEY, CDR2 SVGAGI. Trimming stripped 6 bases from V and 4 bases from J, with 15 bases between. CDR3 region: CASRAPGTLNEKLFF. The CDR3 region has the DNA TGTGCCAGCAGGGCCCCCGGGACTCTTAATGAAAAACTGTTTTTT.

The chain joins TRBV5-5 to TRBJ2-7; 10 nucleotides agree with TRBD1. Looked up from germline, CDR1 is SGHKS and CDR2 is YYEKEE (reference sequence). The CDR3 contains 15 residues. Trimming removed 3 bases from V and 2 bases from J; junction bases left unmatched: 5. CDR3 in DNA: TGTGCCAGCAGCTCACCCGGGACAGGGGCCTACGAGCAGTACTTC. Protein product: CASSSPGTGAYEQYF.

V usage is TRBV12-5 and J usage is TRBJ1-1, with unresolved D. Trimming left V 5 bases short and J 0 bases short, with 10 bases between. CDR1 and CDR2 from the germline V gene are LGHNT and FRNRAP. The CDR3 sequence is 14 residues long. CDR3 loop: CASGASGMNTEAFF. CDR3 bases: TGTGCTAGTGGTGCAAGCGGCATGAACACTGAAGCTTTCTTT.

Only a few counts were recorded for this clone. The chain has TRBV5-1 and TRBJ2-5; 8 nucleotides align to TRBD2. V dropped 1 base and J dropped 5; count of bases not matched to a gene: 7. The CDR3 has 15 amino acids. CDR1 SGHRS and CDR2 YFSETQ come from the germline V gene. The DNA for the CDR3 is TGCGCCAGCAGCTTGAACGGGGGGGCCCAGGAGACCCAGTACTTC. This translates into CASSLNGGAQETQYF.

The V gene is TRBV25-1, the J gene TRBJ2-3, with 11 bases identical to TRBD2. CDR1 is MGHDK, CDR2 SYGVNS, per germline. Trimming removed 4 bases from V and 5 bases from J; junction bases left unmatched: 8. This CDR3 comprises 16 residues. Written as DNA, the CDR3 is TGTGCCAGCAGTGGGATAGCGGGGGGGCCAGTAGATACGCAGTATTTT. Amino acid sequence: CASSGIAGGPVDTQYF. The full variable domain, with the rest looked up from reference TRBV25-1 and TRBJ2-3, is EADIYQTPRYLVIGTGKKITLECSQTMGHDKMYWYQQDPGMELHLIHYSYGVNSTEKGDLSSESTVSRIRTEHFPLTLESARPSHTSQYLCASSGIAGGPVDTQYFGPGTRLTVL.

The V call is TRBV6-1, the J call TRBJ1-6, with 7 positions matching TRBD1. Trimming cost V 2 bases and J 7 bases; bases outside gene matches: 5. Germline lookup yields CDR1 MNHNS and CDR2 SASEGT. The CDR3 contains 15 residues. CDR3 nucleotides: TGTGCCAGCAGTGAACACAGGGGTGGGAATTCACCCCTCCACTTT. This encodes CASSEHRGGNSPLHF.

This clone has a count of ten or more. This sequence joins TRBV7-9 and TRBJ1-5; 9 positions agree with TRBD1. V lost 5 bases and J lost 5; bases outside the gene matches: 4. The CDR3 has 14 residues. Germline V CDR1 and CDR2: SEHNR, FQNEAQ (reference sequence). The CDR3 region is CASSPGQGYQPQHF. DNA for the CDR3: TGTGCCAGCAGCCCCGGACAGGGGTATCAGCCCCAGCATTTT.

This chain joins TRBV19 and TRBJ2-7; 15 bases agree with TRBD2. J lost 1 base, V lost 3 bases, and 7 bases had no gene match. The CDR3 contains 18 residues. Per the germline V gene, CDR1 is LNHDA and CDR2 is SQIVND (reference sequence). CDR3 bases: TGTGCCAGTAGTATTGACGGACTAGCGGGGGGGGATTCCTACGAGCAGTACTTC. The encoded protein is CASSIDGLAGGDSYEQYF. The whole variable domain, filled in from reference TRBV19 and TRBJ2-7, reads DGGITQSPKYLFRKEGQNVTLSCEQNLNHDAMYWYRQDPGQGLRLIYYSQIVNDFQKGDIAEGYSVSREKKESFPLTVTSAQKNPTAFYLCASSIDGLAGGDSYEQYFGPGTRLTVT.

J is TRBJ1-1 and V is TRBV4-1; the match to TRBD1 covers 10 bases. Germline V gives CDR1 MGHRA, CDR2 YSYEKL. CDR3 length: 15 residues. The ends lost 0 bases at V and 7 bases at J; junction bases unmatched: 5. The CDR3 here is CASSQERGTGDEAFF. The DNA of the CDR3 is TGCGCCAGCAGCCAAGAACGAGGGACAGGGGATGAAGCTTTCTTT.

The chain recombines TRBV5-1 with TRBJ1-1; possible D gene TRBD1, 5 bases. In germline, CDR1 is SGHRS, CDR2 YFSETQ. The CDR3 contains 15 residues. The germline V and J ends were trimmed by 5 bases and 0 bases, with 14 bases remaining between them. DNA for the CDR3: TGCGCCAGCAGGGTGGGGGGGAACGTGAACACTGAAGCTTTCTTT. Amino acid sequence: CASRVGGNVNTEAFF.

The chain recombines TRBV5-5 with TRBJ2-3; tentatively, D is TRBD1 (6 bases). V lost 3 bases to trimming and J lost 3 bases, with 17 bases between them. The CDR3 contains 16 residues. Germline V CDR1 and CDR2: SGHKS, YYEKEE (reference sequence). CDR3 loop: CASSWTARVVTDTQYF. The DNA for the CDR3 is TGTGCCAGCAGCTGGACAGCAAGGGTGGTAACAGATACGCAGTATTTT.

CDR3 DNA: TGTGCCAGTAGTATCAGTCGTGGGGACAGGACTGGCCCTGGCTACACCTTC. It codes for CASSISRGDRTGPGYTF. The V call is TRBV19, the J call TRBJ1-2; TRBD1 aligns across 8 bases. V trimming: 3 bases; J trimming: 7 bases; junction bases outside the gene matches: 16. CDR1 and CDR2 (germline): LNHDA, SQIVND (reference sequence). The CDR3 is 17 residues long. The full variable domain, with the rest looked up from reference TRBV19 and TRBJ1-2, is DGGITQSPKYLFRKEGQNVTLSCEQNLNHDAMYWYRQDPGQGLRLIYYSQIVNDFQKGDIAEGYSVSREKKESFPLTVTSAQKNPTAFYLCASSISRGDRTGPGYTFGSGTRLTVV.

This rearrangement joins TRBV19 to TRBJ1-5; perhaps TRBD1 as D (5 bases). Germline values: CDR1 LNHDA, CDR2 SQIVND (reference sequence). V was cut by 5 bases and J by 2 bases, with 13 bases left in between. The CDR3 is made up of 15 amino acids. The CDR3 nucleotides are TGTGCCAGTAGTGCTCAGGGAATGGGCAATCAGCCCCAGCATTTT. This gives the protein CASSAQGMGNQPQHF.

The chain combines TRBV2 with TRBJ2-1; 9 nucleotides line up with TRBD1. The CDR3 sequence is 15 residues long. The V gene's germline CDR1 is SNHLY and CDR2 FYNNEI. J gave up 5 bases and V 6 bases, and 8 bases lay outside the gene matches. The CDR3 nucleotides read TGTGCCAGCAGAGAGGACAGGGGAAGTCACAATGAGCAGTTCTTC. Protein sequence: CASREDRGSHNEQFF.

The V gene is TRBV7-2, the J gene TRBJ2-1, with a possible D match to TRBD2 (5 bases). V was clipped by 5 bases and J by 3 bases, with 14 bases between them. The CDR3 is made up of 15 amino acids. Germline assignment: CDR1 SGHTA and CDR2 FQGNSA. The CDR3 loop reads CASSTSGWGYNEQFF. The CDR3 bases are TGTGCCAGCAGCACTTCGGGGTGGGGCTACAATGAGCAGTTCTTC.

The chain uses TRBV6-1 and TRBJ1-1, with D possibly matching TRBD1 (5 bases). Looked up from germline, CDR1 is MNHNS and CDR2 is SASEGT. Trimming stripped 6 bases from V and 1 base from J, with 9 bases between. The CDR3 consists of 13 residues. The DNA of the CDR3 is TGTGCCAGCAGCCCCGGGGGGAACACTGAAGCTTTCTTT. Translated: CASSPGGNTEAFF.

This sequence joins TRBV5-4 and TRBJ2-2; TRBD1 agrees at 10 bases. The CDR3 loop spans 17 amino acids. J lost 5 bases, V lost 4 bases, and 11 bases had no gene match. Per the germline V gene, CDR1 is SGHNT and CDR2 is YYREEE (reference sequence). The CDR3, as DNA: TGTGCCAGCAGCCGGGGACAGGGGCGTTTGGGGACCGGGGAGCTGTTTTTT. Residues: CASSRGQGRLGTGELFF.

This sequence joins TRBV23-1 and TRBJ2-7; TRBD1 aligns across 8 bases. TRBV23-1 belongs to the ORF category, with a function that is uncertain. The CDR3 has 15 amino acids. V was pared by 11 bases and J by 1 base, with 13 bases of the junction left unmatched. For the CDR3, the DNA is TGCGCCGACACTTCCCCGGGACAGGAGTCCTACGAGCAGTACTTC. Amino acids: CADTSPGQESYEQYF.

The V call is TRBV19, the J call TRBJ1-6; TRBD1 might be the D (6 bases). The CDR3 has 14 residues. The germline gives CDR1 LNHDA, CDR2 SQIVND (reference sequence). The V end lost 4 bases, the J end lost 9 bases, and 13 bases lay between the germline ends. CDR3 region: CASSKGGARSPLHF. The CDR3 nucleotides read TGTGCCAGTAGTAAGGGGGGGGCTCGTTCACCCCTCCACTTT.

This clone came up many times. V is TRBV5-1 and J is TRBJ2-7, with 7 positions matching TRBD1. This CDR3 has 13 residues. V was clipped by 5 bases and J by 6 bases; unmatched bases: 8. Germline CDR1 is SGHRS and CDR2 is YFSETQ. The CDR3 loop is CASSARGPREQYF. The CDR3 coding sequence is TGCGCCAGCAGTGCAAGGGGGCCGCGCGAGCAGTACTTC.